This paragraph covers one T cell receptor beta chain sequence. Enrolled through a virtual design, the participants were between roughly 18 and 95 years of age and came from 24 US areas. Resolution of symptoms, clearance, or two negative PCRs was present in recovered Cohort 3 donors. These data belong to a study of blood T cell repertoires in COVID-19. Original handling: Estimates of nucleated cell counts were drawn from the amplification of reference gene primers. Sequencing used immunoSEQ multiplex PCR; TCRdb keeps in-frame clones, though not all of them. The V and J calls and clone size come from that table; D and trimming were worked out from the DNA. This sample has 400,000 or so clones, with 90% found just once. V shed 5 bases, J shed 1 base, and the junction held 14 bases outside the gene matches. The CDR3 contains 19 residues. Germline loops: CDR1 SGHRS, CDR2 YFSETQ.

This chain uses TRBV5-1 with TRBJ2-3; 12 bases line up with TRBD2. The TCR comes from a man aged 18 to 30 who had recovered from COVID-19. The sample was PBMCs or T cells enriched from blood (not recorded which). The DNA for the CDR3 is TGCGCCAGCAGACTCGGACTAGCGGGAACCCCACGCGGCACAGATACGCAGTATTTT. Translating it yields CASRLGLAGTPRGTDTQYF.